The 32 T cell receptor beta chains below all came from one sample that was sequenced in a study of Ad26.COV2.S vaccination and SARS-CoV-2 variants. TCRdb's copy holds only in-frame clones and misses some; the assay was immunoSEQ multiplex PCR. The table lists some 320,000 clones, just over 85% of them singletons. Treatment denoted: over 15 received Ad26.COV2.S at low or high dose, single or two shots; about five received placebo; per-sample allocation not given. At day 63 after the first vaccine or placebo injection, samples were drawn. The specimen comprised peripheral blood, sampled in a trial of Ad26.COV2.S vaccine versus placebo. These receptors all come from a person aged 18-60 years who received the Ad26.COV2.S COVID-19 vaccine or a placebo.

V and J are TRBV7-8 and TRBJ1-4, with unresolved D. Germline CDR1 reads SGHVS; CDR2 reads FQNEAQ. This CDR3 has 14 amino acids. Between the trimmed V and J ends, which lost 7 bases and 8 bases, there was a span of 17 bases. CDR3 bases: TGTGCCAGCACCTCTCCGGGCCGAGGCGAAAAACTGTTTTTT. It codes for CASTSPGRGEKLFF.

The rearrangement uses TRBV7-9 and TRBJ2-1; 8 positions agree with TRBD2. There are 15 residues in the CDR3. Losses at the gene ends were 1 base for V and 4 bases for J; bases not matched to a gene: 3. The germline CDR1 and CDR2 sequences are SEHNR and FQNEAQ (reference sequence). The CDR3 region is CASSLGRGGYNEQFF. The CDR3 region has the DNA TGTGCCAGCAGCTTAGGTCGCGGGGGGTACAATGAGCAGTTCTTC.

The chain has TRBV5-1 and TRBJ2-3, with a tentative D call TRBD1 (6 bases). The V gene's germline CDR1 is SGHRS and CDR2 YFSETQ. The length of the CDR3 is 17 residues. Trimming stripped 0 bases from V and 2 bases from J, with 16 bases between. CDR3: CASSLAMGAALTDTQYF. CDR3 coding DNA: TGCGCCAGCAGCTTGGCCATGGGGGCAGCCCTCACAGATACGCAGTATTTT.

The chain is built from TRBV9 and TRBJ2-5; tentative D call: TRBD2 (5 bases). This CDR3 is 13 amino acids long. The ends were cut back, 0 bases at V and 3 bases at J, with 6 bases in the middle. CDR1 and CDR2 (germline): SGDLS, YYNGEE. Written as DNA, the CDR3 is TGTGCCAGCAGCGTAGCGGGGAAAGAGACCCAGTACTTC. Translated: CASSVAGKETQYF.

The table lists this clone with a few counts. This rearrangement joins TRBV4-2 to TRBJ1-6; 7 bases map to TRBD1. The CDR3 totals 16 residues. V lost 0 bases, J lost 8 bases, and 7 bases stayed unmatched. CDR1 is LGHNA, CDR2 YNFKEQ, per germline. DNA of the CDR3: TGTGCCAGCAGCCAAGATGAGGGGGCGAGGCATTCACCCCTCCACTTT. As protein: CASSQDEGARHSPLHF.

In DNA, the CDR3 is TGCAGCGTTGAAGGGGGGCAAGGGGTTGATGAAGCTTTCTTT. This gives the protein CSVEGGQGVDEAFF. The chain carries TRBV29-1 and TRBJ1-1, with a tentative D call TRBD1 (6 bases). The germline CDR1 and CDR2 sequences are SQVTM and ANQGSEA. The length of the CDR3 is 14 residues. The V and J ends lost 1 base and 7 bases respectively, with 16 bases between them.

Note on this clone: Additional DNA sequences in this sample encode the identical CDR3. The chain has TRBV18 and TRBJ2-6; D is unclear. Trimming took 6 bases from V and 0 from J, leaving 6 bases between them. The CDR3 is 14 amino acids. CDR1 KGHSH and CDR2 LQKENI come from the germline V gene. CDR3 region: CASSPSSGANVLTF. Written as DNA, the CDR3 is TGTGCCAGCTCTCCAAGCTCTGGGGCCAACGTCCTGACTTTC.

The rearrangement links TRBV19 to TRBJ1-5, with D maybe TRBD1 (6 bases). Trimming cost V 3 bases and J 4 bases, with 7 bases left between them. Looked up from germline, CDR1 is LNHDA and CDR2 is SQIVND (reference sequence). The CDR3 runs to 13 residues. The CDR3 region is CASSITGNQPQHF. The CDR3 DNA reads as TGTGCCAGTAGTATCACAGGGAATCAGCCCCAGCATTTT.

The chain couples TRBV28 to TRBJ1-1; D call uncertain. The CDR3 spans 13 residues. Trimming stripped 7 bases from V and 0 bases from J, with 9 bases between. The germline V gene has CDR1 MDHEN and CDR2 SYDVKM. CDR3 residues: CASKRRMNTEAFF. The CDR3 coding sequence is TGTGCCAGCAAGAGGCGAATGAACACTGAAGCTTTCTTT.

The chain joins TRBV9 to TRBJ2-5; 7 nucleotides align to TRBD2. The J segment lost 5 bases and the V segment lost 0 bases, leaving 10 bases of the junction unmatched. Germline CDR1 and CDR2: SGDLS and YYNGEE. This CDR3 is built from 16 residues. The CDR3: CASSVGRGRFTETQYF. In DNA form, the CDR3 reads TGTGCCAGCAGCGTAGGGCGGGGGAGGTTTACGGAGACCCAGTACTTC.

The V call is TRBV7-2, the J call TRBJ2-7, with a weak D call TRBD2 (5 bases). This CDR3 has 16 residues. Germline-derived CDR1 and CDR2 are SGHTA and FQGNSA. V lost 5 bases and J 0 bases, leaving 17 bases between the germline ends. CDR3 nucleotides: TGTGCCAGCAGCCAGCAAAGGAGGTTGGCCTCCTACGAGCAGTACTTC. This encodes CASSQQRRLASYEQYF.

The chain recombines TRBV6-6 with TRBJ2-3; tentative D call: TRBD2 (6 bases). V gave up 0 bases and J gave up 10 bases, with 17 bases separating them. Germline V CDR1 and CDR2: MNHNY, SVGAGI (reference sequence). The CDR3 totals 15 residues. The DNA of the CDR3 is TGTGCCAGCAGTTACTCCGGGGTGGGACTTAGCTCGCAGTATTTT. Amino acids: CASSYSGVGLSSQYF.

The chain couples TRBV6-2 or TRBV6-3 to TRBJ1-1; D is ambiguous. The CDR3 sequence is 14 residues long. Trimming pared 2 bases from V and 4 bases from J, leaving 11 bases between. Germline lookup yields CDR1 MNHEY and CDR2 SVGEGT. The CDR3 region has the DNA TGTGCCAGCAGTTACCAGGCGACACGCACTGAAGCTTTCTTT. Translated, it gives CASSYQATRTEAFF.

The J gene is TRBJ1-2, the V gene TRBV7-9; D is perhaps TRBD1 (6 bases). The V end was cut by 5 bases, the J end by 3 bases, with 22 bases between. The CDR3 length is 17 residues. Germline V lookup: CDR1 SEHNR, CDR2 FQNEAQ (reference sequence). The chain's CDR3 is CASSPPAPWGAHYGYTF. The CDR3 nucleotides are TGTGCCAGCAGCCCGCCGGCCCCGTGGGGGGCTCACTATGGCTACACCTTC.

The CDR3 DNA is TGTGCCATCAGTGAGTCCCGGGGGATGGGAGAGACCCAGTACTTC. The encoded protein is CAISESRGMGETQYF. J is TRBJ2-5 and V is TRBV10-3; D possibly corresponds to TRBD2 (6 bases). The germline V gene encodes CDR1 ENHRY and CDR2 SYGVKD. V gave up 0 bases and J gave up 4 bases, with 12 bases separating them. This CDR3 is 15 amino acids long.

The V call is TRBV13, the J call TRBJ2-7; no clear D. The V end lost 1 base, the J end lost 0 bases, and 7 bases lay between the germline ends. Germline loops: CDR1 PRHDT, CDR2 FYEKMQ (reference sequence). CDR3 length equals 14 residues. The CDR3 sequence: CASSLESSSYEQYF. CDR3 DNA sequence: TGTGCCAGCAGCTTAGAGAGCAGCTCCTACGAGCAGTACTTC. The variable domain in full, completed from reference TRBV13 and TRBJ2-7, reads AAGVIQSPRHLIKEKRETATLKCYPIPRHDTVYWYQQGPGQDPQFLISFYEKMQSDKGSIPDRFSAQQFSDYHSELNMSSLELGDSALYFCASSLESSSYEQYFGPGTRLTVT.

Here the CDR3 DNA reads TGTGCCAGCTCACCATCGGGCGGGGTTGGGACTGAAGCTTTCTTT. Its translation: CASSPSGGVGTEAFF. V is TRBV18 and J is TRBJ1-1, with D unresolved. Trimming cost V 2 bases and J 5 bases, with 15 bases left between them. The CDR3 covers 15 residues. Germline CDR1 KGHSH, CDR2 LQKENI.

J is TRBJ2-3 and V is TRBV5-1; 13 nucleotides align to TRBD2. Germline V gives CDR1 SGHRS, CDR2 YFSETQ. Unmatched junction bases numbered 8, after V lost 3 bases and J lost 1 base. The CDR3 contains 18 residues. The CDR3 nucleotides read TGCGCCAGCAGCTCACATCCCGGGACTAGCGGGGGCACAGATACGCAGTATTTT. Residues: CASSSHPGTSGGTDTQYF.

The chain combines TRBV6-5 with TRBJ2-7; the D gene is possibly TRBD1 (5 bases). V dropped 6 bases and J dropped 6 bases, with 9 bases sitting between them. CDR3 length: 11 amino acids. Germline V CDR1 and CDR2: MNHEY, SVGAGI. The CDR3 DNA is TGTGCCAGCAGACCCACAGGCGAGCAGTACTTC. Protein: CASRPTGEQYF.

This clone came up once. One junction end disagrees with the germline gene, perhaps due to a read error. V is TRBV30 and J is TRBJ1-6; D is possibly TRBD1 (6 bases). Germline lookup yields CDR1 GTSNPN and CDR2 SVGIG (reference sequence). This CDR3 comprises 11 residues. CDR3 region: CAWSLRDTHYF. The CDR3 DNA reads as TGTGCCTGGAGTCTCCGGGACACCCATTACTTT.

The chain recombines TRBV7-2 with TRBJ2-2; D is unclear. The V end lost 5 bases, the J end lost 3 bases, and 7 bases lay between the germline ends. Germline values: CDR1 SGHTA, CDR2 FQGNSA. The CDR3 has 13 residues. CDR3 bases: TGTGCCAGCAGCCTCCTGGACACCGGGGAGCTGTTTTTT. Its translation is CASSLLDTGELFF.

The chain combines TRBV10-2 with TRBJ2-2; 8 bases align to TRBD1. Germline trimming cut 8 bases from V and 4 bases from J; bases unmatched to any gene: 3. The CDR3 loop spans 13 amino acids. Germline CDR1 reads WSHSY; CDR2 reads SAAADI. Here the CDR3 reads CASQGASTGELFF. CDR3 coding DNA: TGCGCCAGCCAGGGGGCCAGCACCGGGGAGCTGTTTTTT.

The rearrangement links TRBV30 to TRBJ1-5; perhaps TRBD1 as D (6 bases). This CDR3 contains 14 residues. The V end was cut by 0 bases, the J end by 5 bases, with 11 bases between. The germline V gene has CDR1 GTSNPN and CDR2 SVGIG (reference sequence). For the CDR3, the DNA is TGTGCCTGGAGTGTAGGCAGGGGATATCAGCCCCAGCATTTT. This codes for CAWSVGRGYQPQHF. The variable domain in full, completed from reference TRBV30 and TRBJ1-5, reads SQTIHQWPATLVQPVGSPLSLECTVEGTSNPNLYWYRQAAGRGLQLLFYSVGIGQISSEVPQNLSASRPQDRQFILSSKKLLLSDSGFYLCAWSVGRGYQPQHFGDGTRLSIL.

CDR3 amino acids: CASSSLRNTGELFF. The CDR3 DNA follows: TGTGCCAGCAGCTCCTTAAGGAACACCGGGGAGCTGTTTTTT. The genes are TRBV7-2 and TRBJ2-2; no reliable D call. The V end lost 4 bases, the J end lost 1 base, and 7 bases lay between the germline ends. Germline CDR1 SGHTA, CDR2 FQGNSA. The CDR3 totals 14 residues.

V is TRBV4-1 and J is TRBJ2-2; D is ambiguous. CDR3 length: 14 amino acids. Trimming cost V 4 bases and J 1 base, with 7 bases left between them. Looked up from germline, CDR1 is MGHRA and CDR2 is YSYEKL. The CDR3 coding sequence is TGCGCCAGCAGCCTCAGTGAGAACACCGGGGAGCTGTTTTTT. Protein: CASSLSENTGELFF.

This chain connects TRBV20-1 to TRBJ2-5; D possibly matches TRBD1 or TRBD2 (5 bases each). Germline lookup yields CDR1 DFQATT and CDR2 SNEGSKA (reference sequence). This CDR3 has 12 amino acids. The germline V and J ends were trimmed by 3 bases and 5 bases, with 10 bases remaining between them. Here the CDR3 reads CSASGWGETQYF. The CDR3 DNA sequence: TGCAGTGCTAGTGGGTGGGGGGAGACCCAGTACTTC.

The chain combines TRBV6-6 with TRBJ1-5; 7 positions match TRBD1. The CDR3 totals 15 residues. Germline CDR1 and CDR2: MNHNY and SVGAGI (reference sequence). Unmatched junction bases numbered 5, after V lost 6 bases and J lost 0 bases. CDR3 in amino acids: CASRGGQNSNQPQHF. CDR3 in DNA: TGTGCCAGCAGGGGGGGACAGAATAGCAATCAGCCCCAGCATTTT.

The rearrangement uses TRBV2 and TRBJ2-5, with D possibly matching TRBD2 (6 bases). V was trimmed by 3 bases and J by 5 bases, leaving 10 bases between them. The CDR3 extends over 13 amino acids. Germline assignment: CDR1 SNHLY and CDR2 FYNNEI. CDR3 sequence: CASSDLAAETQYF. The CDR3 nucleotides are TGTGCCAGCAGTGATTTAGCGGCGGAGACCCAGTACTTC.

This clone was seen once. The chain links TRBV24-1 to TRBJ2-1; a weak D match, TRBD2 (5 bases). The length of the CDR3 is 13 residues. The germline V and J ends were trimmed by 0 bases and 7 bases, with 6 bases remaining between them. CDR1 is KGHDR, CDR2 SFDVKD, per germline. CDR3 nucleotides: TGTGCCACCAGTGATTTGACGGGAAATGAGCAGTTCTTC. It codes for CATSDLTGNEQFF.

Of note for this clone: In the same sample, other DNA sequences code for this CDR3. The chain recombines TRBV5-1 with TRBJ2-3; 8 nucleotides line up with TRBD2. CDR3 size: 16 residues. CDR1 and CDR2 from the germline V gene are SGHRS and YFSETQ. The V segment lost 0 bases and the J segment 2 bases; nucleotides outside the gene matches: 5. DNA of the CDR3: TGCGCCAGCAGCTTGGGAACTAGCGGATCCACAGATACGCAGTATTTT. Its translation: CASSLGTSGSTDTQYF.

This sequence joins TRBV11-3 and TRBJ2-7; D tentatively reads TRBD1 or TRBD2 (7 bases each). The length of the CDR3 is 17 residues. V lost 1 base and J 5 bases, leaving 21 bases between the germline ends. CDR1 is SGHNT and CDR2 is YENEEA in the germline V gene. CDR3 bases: TGTGCCAGCAGCTTAGGGGGGAGGGGGCGGTCTGGCAACGAGCAGTACTTC. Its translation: CASSLGGRGRSGNEQYF.

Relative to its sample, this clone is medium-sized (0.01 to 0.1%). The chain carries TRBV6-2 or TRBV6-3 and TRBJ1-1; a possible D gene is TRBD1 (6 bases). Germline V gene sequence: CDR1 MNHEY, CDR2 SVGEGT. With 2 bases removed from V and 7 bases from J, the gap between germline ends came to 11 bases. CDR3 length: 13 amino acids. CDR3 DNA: TGTGCCAGCAGTTACCGGGACACGTATGAAGCTTTCTTT. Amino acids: CASSYRDTYEAFF.